In its sample, the clone carrying this TCR beta chain was seen once. The antigen is undetermined. This sample stems from a study of cytomegalovirus exposure and HLA in healthy donors. Findings of the study overall: The classifier, whose performance was assessed in both the original and validation cohorts, reportedly diagnosed cytomegalovirus status with high specificity and sensitivity. The study labeled 170 or so TCR beta chains cytomegalovirus-associated.

Each donor's status was that of a healthy bone marrow donor. The CDR3 has 15 amino acids. V lost 6 bases to trimming and J lost 4 bases; unmatched junction nucleotides: 5. Germline V gene lookup returns CDR1 SNHLY and CDR2 FYNNEI. The PCR made use of 60 Vbeta and 13 Jbeta primers. The protocol was immunoSEQ multiplex PCR, while the TCRdb copy is restricted to in-frame clones and leaves out a portion. Of approximately 97,000 clones listed, approximately 71% were seen once; the top ten hold 9.6%. The V and J genes are TRBV2 and TRBJ2-3; 12 bases fit TRBD2. The clonotype originates from a male donor in good health and CMV-seropositive. Sequencing was carried out using PBMCs. CDR3 nucleotides: TGTGCCAGCAGACCGACTAGCGGGAGCGCAGATACGCAGTATTTT. This sequence encodes CASRPTSGSADTQYF.